The 28 T cell receptor beta chains below were found in one sample sequenced in a study of blood T cell repertoires in COVID-19. Produced via immunoSEQ multiplex PCR; TCRdb's table is partial and in-frame only. The sample includes 150,000 to 200,000 clones, approximately 86% of them seen just once. The sequenced material came from peripheral blood. These receptors came from a woman aged 45-65 years with acute or convalescent COVID-19.

The chain couples TRBV5-4 to TRBJ1-5; tentative D call: TRBD1 (6 bases). This CDR3 spans 14 amino acids. V shed 1 base and J shed 3 bases, with 8 bases lying between them. Germline assignment: CDR1 SGHNT and CDR2 YYREEE (reference sequence). CDR3 nucleotide sequence: TGTGCCAGCAGCTTGACAGGGTCCAATCAGCCCCAGCATTTT. Its translation: CASSLTGSNQPQHF.

The V and J genes are TRBV6-6 and TRBJ1-2; 7 bases map to TRBD1. The length of the CDR3 is 15 residues. The trim removed 5 bases at V and 6 bases at J, leaving 12 bases unmatched. Per the germline V gene, CDR1 is MNHNY and CDR2 is SVGAGI (reference sequence). The CDR3 here is CASSTGQGEFNGYTF. CDR3 coding DNA: TGTGCCAGCAGTACCGGCCAGGGGGAATTTAATGGCTACACCTTC.

This chain links TRBV30 with TRBJ1-1; D might be TRBD1 (5 bases). CDR1 is GTSNPN and CDR2 is SVGIG in the germline V gene (reference sequence). Trimming removed 0 bases at V and 4 bases at J, with 15 bases between. This CDR3 spans 15 amino acids. The CDR3 DNA sequence: TGTGCCTGGAGTGTATTAGGTAGGGACTTCACTGAAGCTTTCTTT. The encoded protein is CAWSVLGRDFTEAFF.

The chain couples TRBV5-1 to TRBJ2-7, with no clear D. The V gene lost 0 bases and the J gene lost 2 bases, with 12 bases spanning the gap. CDR1 and CDR2 (germline): SGHRS, YFSETQ. CDR3 length: 15 residues. CDR3 in amino acids: CASSLEWQVPYEQYF. The CDR3 bases are TGCGCCAGCAGCTTGGAATGGCAGGTTCCCTACGAGCAGTACTTC.

The V and J genes are TRBV11-2 and TRBJ2-1; D gene uncertain. This CDR3 spans 13 amino acids. The V gene lost 6 bases and the J gene lost 10 bases, with 16 bases spanning the gap. The germline CDR1 and CDR2 sequences are SGHAT and FQNNGV. The CDR3 coding sequence is TGTGCCAGCAGGCCTAACACGTTCGGGGAGCAGTTCTTC. It translates to CASRPNTFGEQFF. The variable domain in full, completed from reference TRBV11-2 and TRBJ2-1, reads EAGVAQSPRYKIIEKRQSVAFWCNPISGHATLYWYQQILGQGPKLLIQFQNNGVVDDSQLPKDRFSAERLKGVDSTLKIQPAKLEDSAVYLCASRPNTFGEQFFGPGTRLTVL.

In this sample, this clone turned up once. The chain recombines TRBV5-6 with TRBJ2-7; 7 bases match TRBD1. CDR1 is SGHDT and CDR2 is YYEEEE in the germline V gene. The V segment lost 0 bases and the J segment 2 bases; nucleotides outside the gene matches: 5. The CDR3 has 15 residues. In DNA, the CDR3 is TGTGCCAGCAGCTTGGAAGGACAGGCTACCTACGAGCAGTACTTC. Amino acid sequence: CASSLEGQATYEQYF.

The chain employs TRBV7-2 and TRBJ1-2, with 8 bases aligning to TRBD1. This CDR3 is built from 15 residues. V shed 2 bases and J 3 bases; nucleotides not matched to a gene: 5. Germline V gives CDR1 SGHTA, CDR2 FQGNSA. CDR3: CASSLWQGAHYGYTF. The CDR3 DNA reads as TGTGCCAGCAGCTTATGGCAGGGGGCTCACTATGGCTACACCTTC. The full variable domain, with the rest looked up from reference TRBV7-2 and TRBJ1-2, is GAGVSQSPSNKVTEKGKDVELRCDPISGHTALYWYRQSLGQGLEFLIYFQGNSAPDKSGLPSDRFSAERTGGSVSTLTIQRTQQEDSAVYLCASSLWQGAHYGYTFGSGTRLTVV.

This clone came up once. The chain carries TRBV7-2 and TRBJ2-7, with a weak D call TRBD2 (5 bases). Trimming pared 4 bases from V and 3 bases from J, leaving 16 bases between. From germline, CDR1 is SGHTA and CDR2 FQGNSA. This CDR3 comprises 15 residues. CDR3 residues: CASSSREGGIYEQYF. CDR3 DNA sequence: TGTGCCAGCAGCTCCCGCGAGGGTGGCATCTACGAGCAGTACTTC.

The chain uses TRBV12-5 and TRBJ1-1, with 8 positions matching TRBD1. The CDR3 runs to 12 residues. The V segment lost 3 bases and the J segment 11 bases; nucleotides outside the gene matches: 5. Germline V CDR1 and CDR2: LGHNT, FRNRAP. CDR3 DNA sequence: TGTGCTAGTGGTTTCCCCACAGGGGGTGCTTTCTTT. Its translation is CASGFPTGGAFF.

The chain carries TRBV7-6 and TRBJ2-1, with 15 positions matching TRBD2. The germline CDR1 and CDR2 sequences are SGHVS and FNYEAQ. The CDR3 has 15 amino acids. The trim removed 5 bases at V and 7 bases at J, leaving 3 bases unmatched. The CDR3 DNA is TGTGCCAGCAGCCGGACTAGCGGGAGGGGGAATGAGCAGTTCTTC. It is translated as CASSRTSGRGNEQFF.

The V gene is TRBV30, the J gene TRBJ2-5; a possible D gene is TRBD1 (6 bases). CDR1 GTSNPN and CDR2 SVGIG come from the germline V gene (reference sequence). Trimming stripped 5 bases from V and 4 bases from J, with 11 bases between. This CDR3 is built from 12 residues. CDR3 in DNA: TGTGCCTGGGGGGGCACCGCAGAGACCCAGTACTTC. This encodes CAWGGTAETQYF.

The chain links TRBV5-1 to TRBJ1-2; no reliable D call. Looked up from germline, CDR1 is SGHRS and CDR2 is YFSETQ. The germline V and J ends were trimmed by 0 bases and 6 bases, with 12 bases remaining between them. The CDR3 spans 14 residues. The CDR3 sequence is CASSLGAGADGYTF. The CDR3 nucleotides read TGCGCCAGCAGCTTGGGGGCGGGTGCGGATGGCTACACCTTC.

The J gene is TRBJ2-7, the V gene TRBV18; 9 nucleotides match TRBD1. With 5 bases clipped from V and 0 bases from J, the junction kept 5 bases outside the gene matches. The CDR3 is 15 residues long. CDR1 and CDR2 from the germline V gene are KGHSH and LQKENI. The CDR3 nucleotides are TGTGCCAGCTCATCCCCGGGACAGGGCTCCTACGAGCAGTACTTC. As protein: CASSSPGQGSYEQYF.

The chain couples TRBV7-3 to TRBJ1-2, with unresolved D. CDR3 size: 14 residues. V lost 8 bases, J lost 2 bases, and 15 bases lay in between. CDR1 and CDR2 from the germline V gene are SGHTA and FQGTGA. The CDR3 reads CASAAGTENYGYTF. As DNA, the CDR3 is TGTGCCAGCGCGGCGGGCACAGAGAACTATGGCTACACCTTC. Together with reference TRBV7-3 and TRBJ1-2, the CDR3 gives the full variable domain: GAGVSQTPSNKVTEKGKYVELRCDPISGHTALYWYRQSLGQGPEFLIYFQGTGAADDSGLPNDRFFAVRPEGSVSTLKIQRTERGDSAVYLCASAAGTENYGYTFGSGTRLTVV.

The chain links TRBV19 to TRBJ2-1, with 9 bases identical to TRBD2. The length of the CDR3 is 17 residues. The V gene's germline CDR1 is LNHDA and CDR2 SQIVND (reference sequence). Germline trimming cut 10 bases from V and 0 bases from J; bases unmatched to any gene: 13. The CDR3 protein is CATNRGTSRSSYNEQFF. As DNA, the CDR3 is TGTGCCACCAATAGAGGGACTAGCCGGAGCTCCTACAATGAGCAGTTCTTC. The whole variable domain, filled in from reference TRBV19 and TRBJ2-1, reads DGGITQSPKYLFRKEGQNVTLSCEQNLNHDAMYWYRQDPGQGLRLIYYSQIVNDFQKGDIAEGYSVSREKKESFPLTVTSAQKNPTAFYLCATNRGTSRSSYNEQFFGPGTRLTVL.

The chain uses TRBV12-3 or TRBV12-4 and TRBJ1-1, with D perhaps matching TRBD1 (5 bases). Trimming cost V 3 bases and J 5 bases, with 10 bases left between them. The CDR3 consists of 13 residues. CDR3 in amino acids: CASSFGPGTEAFF. DNA of the CDR3: TGTGCCAGCAGTTTCGGACCAGGGACTGAAGCTTTCTTT.

This chain connects TRBV7-2 to TRBJ2-1; D call uncertain. Trimming took 4 bases from V and 6 from J, leaving 16 bases between them. Looked up from germline, CDR1 is SGHTA and CDR2 is FQGNSA. The CDR3 length is 15 residues. DNA for the CDR3: TGTGCCAGCAGCTATGACTTAGCAGCCGTCAATGAGCAGTTCTTC. This sequence encodes CASSYDLAAVNEQFF.

The chain links TRBV7-3 to TRBJ2-7, with D maybe TRBD2 (6 bases). V lost 5 bases to trimming and J lost 3 bases, with 17 bases between them. There are 15 residues in the CDR3. Germline CDR1 reads SGHTA; CDR2 reads FQGTGA. In DNA form, the CDR3 reads TGTGCCAGCAGCCCAGACAGCGGAGGGTACTACGAGCAGTACTTC. Its translation: CASSPDSGGYYEQYF. The complete variable domain, with remaining parts taken from reference TRBV7-3 and TRBJ2-7, reads GAGVSQTPSNKVTEKGKYVELRCDPISGHTALYWYRQSLGQGPEFLIYFQGTGAADDSGLPNDRFFAVRPEGSVSTLKIQRTERGDSAVYLCASSPDSGGYYEQYFGPGTRLTVT.

The chain carries TRBV27 and TRBJ1-5, with 8 bases that match TRBD1. This CDR3 has 14 amino acids. From germline, CDR1 is MNHEY and CDR2 SMNVEV (reference sequence). J gave up 6 bases and V 3 bases, and 4 bases lay outside the gene matches. The CDR3 DNA reads TGTGCCAGCAGTTTTCGGACAGGGACTCAGCCCCAGCATTTT. Translating it yields CASSFRTGTQPQHF.

The rearrangement uses TRBV18 and TRBJ2-3, with 8 bases identical to TRBD2. V was clipped by 0 bases and J by 4 bases; unmatched bases: 0. The V gene's germline CDR1 is KGHSH and CDR2 LQKENI. CDR3 length: 14 residues. The CDR3 sequence: CASSPPGLADTQYF. The CDR3 nucleotides read TGTGCCAGCTCACCACCGGGACTAGCAGATACGCAGTATTTT. The full variable domain, in which reference TRBV18 and TRBJ2-3 provide the parts outside the CDR3, is NAGVMQNPRHLVRRRGQEARLRCSPMKGHSHVYWYRQLPEEGLKFMVYLQKENIIDESGMPKERFSAEFPKEGPSILRIQQVVRGDSAAYFCASSPPGLADTQYFGPGTRLTVL.

The genes are TRBV9 and TRBJ2-3; 8 positions match TRBD1. The germline V gene has CDR1 SGDLS and CDR2 YYNGEE. The J segment lost 0 bases and the V segment lost 4 bases, leaving 4 bases of the junction unmatched. This CDR3 has 15 residues. CDR3 protein: CASSPGGLSTDTQYF. The CDR3 DNA sequence: TGTGCCAGCAGCCCAGGGGGCCTCAGCACAGATACGCAGTATTTT.

This rearrangement joins TRBV7-9 to TRBJ1-1; 8 bases map to TRBD1. Unmatched junction bases numbered 4, after V lost 6 bases and J lost 1 base. Per the germline V gene, CDR1 is SEHNR and CDR2 is FQNEAQ (reference sequence). The CDR3 has 14 residues. The CDR3 protein is CASSRQGPNTEAFF. The CDR3 DNA follows: TGTGCCAGCAGTCGACAGGGGCCGAACACTGAAGCTTTCTTT.

This rearrangement joins TRBV27 to TRBJ1-6, with TRBD1 matching 7 bases. CDR1 and CDR2 from the germline V gene are MNHEY and SMNVEV (reference sequence). The CDR3 has 12 amino acids. With V trimmed by 6 bases and J by 10 bases, 3 bases remained unmatched. The CDR3 bases are TGTGCCAGCAGGACAGGGTACTCACCCCTCCACTTT. This sequence encodes CASRTGYSPLHF.

The rearrangement links TRBV30 to TRBJ1-1; 7 nucleotides agree with TRBD1. The CDR3 consists of 14 residues. Per germline, CDR1 GTSNPN and CDR2 SVGIG (reference sequence). J lost 6 bases, V lost 1 base, and 8 bases had no gene match. CDR3 sequence: CAWSDQGDFAEAFF. DNA of the CDR3: TGTGCCTGGAGTGATCAGGGGGACTTCGCTGAAGCTTTCTTT.

The J gene is TRBJ1-3, the V gene TRBV7-2; 7 bases are a match to TRBD1. V was clipped by 5 bases and J by 7 bases; unmatched bases: 8. The CDR3 is 14 amino acids. Germline lookup yields CDR1 SGHTA and CDR2 FQGNSA. The CDR3 region has the DNA TGTGCCAGCAGCCCTGGACAGGTTGGGAACACCATATATTTT. Translation: CASSPGQVGNTIYF. The full variable domain, with the rest looked up from reference TRBV7-2 and TRBJ1-3, is GAGVSQSPSNKVTEKGKDVELRCDPISGHTALYWYRQSLGQGLEFLIYFQGNSAPDKSGLPSDRFSAERTGGSVSTLTIQRTQQEDSAVYLCASSPGQVGNTIYFGEGSWLTVV.

V is TRBV2 and J is TRBJ1-1, with D perhaps matching TRBD1 (5 bases). CDR3 length: 12 amino acids. Germline CDR1 is SNHLY and CDR2 is FYNNEI. Trimming took off 8 bases at V and 3 bases at J, with 10 bases between the two ends. The CDR3 sequence: CASPGYYTEAFF. Here the CDR3 DNA reads TGTGCCAGCCCAGGGTATTACACTGAAGCTTTCTTT. The full variable domain, its missing parts supplied by reference TRBV2 and TRBJ1-1, is EPEVTQTPSHQVTQMGQEVILRCVPISNHLYFYWYRQILGQKVEFLVSFYNNEISEKSEIFDDQFSVERPDGSNFTLKIRSTKLEDSAMYFCASPGYYTEAFFGQGTRLTVV.

The chain links TRBV7-9 to TRBJ2-5, with TRBD1 as a possible D gene (8 bases). The CDR3 has 15 residues. Germline V lookup: CDR1 SEHNR, CDR2 FQNEAQ (reference sequence). V gave up 3 bases and J gave up 5 bases, with 16 bases separating them. This chain's CDR3 is CASSFEQGGLETQYF. The CDR3 coding sequence is TGTGCCAGCAGCTTCGAACAGGGGGGGCTGGAGACCCAGTACTTC.

CDR3 amino acids: CASSKGLAREQYF. In DNA form, the CDR3 reads TGTGCCAGCAGCAAGGGACTAGCACGCGAGCAGTACTTC. The chain uses TRBV5-4 and TRBJ2-7; TRBD2 aligns across 9 bases. CDR3 length: 13 amino acids. Trimming at V came to 4 bases and at J to 6 bases, leaving 5 bases not matched to a gene. Germline assignment: CDR1 SGHNT and CDR2 YYREEE (reference sequence).